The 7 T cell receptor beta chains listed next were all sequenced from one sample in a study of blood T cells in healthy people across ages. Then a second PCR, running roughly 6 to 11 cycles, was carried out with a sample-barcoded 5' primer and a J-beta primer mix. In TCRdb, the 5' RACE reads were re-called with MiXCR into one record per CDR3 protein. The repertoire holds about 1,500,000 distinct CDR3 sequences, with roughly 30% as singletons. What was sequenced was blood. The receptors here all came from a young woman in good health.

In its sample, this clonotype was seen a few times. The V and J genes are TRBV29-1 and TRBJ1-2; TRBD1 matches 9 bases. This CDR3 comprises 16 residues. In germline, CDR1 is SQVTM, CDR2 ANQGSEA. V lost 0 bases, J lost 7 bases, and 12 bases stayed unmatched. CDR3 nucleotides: TGCAGCGTTGAAGACATCAGGGACAGGGAGATTGCTGGCTACACCTTC. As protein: CSVEDIRDREIAGYTF. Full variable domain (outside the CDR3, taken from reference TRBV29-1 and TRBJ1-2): SAVISQKPSRDICQRGTSLTIQCQVDSQVTMMFWYRQQPGQSLTLIATANQGSEATYESGFVIDKFPISRPNLTFSTLTVSNMSPEDSSIYLCSVEDIRDREIAGYTFGSGTRLTVV.

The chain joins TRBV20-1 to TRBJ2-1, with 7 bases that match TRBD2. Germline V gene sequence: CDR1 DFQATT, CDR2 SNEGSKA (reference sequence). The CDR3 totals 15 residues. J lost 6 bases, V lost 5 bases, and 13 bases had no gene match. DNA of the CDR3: TGCAGTGCTCAGACCCGGCTAGCGGTCACCAATGAGCAGTTCTTC. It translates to CSAQTRLAVTNEQFF.

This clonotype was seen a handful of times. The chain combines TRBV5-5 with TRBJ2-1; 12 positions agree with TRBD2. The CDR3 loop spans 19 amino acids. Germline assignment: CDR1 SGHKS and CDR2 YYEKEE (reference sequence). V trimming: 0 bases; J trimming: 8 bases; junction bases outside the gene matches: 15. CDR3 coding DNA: TGTGCCAGCAGCTTGGACTACCGTAGACTAGCGGGGGCAGGACATGAGCAGTTCTTC. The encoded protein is CASSLDYRRLAGAGHEQFF. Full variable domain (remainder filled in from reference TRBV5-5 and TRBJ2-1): DAGVTQSPTHLIKTRGQQVTLRCSPISGHKSVSWYQQVLGQGPQFIFQYYEKEERGRGNFPDRFSARQFPNYSSELNVNALLLGDSALYLCASSLDYRRLAGAGHEQFFGPGTRLTVL.

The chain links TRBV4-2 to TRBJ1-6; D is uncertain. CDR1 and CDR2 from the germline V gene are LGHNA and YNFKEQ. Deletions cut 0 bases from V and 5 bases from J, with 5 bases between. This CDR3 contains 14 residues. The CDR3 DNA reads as TGTGCCAGCAGCCAAGAGAGAGATAATTCACCCCTCCACTTT. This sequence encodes CASSQERDNSPLHF.

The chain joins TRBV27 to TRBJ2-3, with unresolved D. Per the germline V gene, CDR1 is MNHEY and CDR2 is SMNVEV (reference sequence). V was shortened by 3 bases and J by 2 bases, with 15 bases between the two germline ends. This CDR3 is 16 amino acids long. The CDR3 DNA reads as TGTGCCAGCAGTTTGACCCCCGAACTCTCCACAGATACGCAGTATTTT. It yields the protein CASSLTPELSTDTQYF.

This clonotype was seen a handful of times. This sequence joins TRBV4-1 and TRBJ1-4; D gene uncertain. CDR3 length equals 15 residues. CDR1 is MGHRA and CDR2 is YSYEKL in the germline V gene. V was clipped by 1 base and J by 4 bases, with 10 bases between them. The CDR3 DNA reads TGCGCCAGCAGCCAAGGTAGCAGTTTTAATGAAAAACTGTTTTTT. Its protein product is CASSQGSSFNEKLFF.

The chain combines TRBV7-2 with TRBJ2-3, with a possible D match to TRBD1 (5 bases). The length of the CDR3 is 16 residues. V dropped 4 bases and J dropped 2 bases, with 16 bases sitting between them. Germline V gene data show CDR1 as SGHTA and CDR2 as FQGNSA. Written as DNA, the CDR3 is TGTGCCAGCAGCTCACGACCCCAGGGCGACACAGATACGCAGTATTTT. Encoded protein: CASSSRPQGDTDTQYF.